The clone carrying this T cell receptor (beta chain) was counted only a few times. Trimming pared 2 bases from V and 6 bases from J, leaving 11 bases between. Germline CDR1 reads MRHNA; CDR2 reads SNTAGT. This CDR3 spans 14 amino acids. The protocol was immunoSEQ multiplex PCR, while the TCRdb copy is restricted to in-frame clones and leaves out a portion. There are a few hundred thousand clones in the sample; 80% to 85% occur only once, and roughly 3.1% lies in the top ten. The record originates from a study of blood T cell repertoires in COVID-19. Study-level information: Acute-phase and convalescent COVID-19 samples originated in the United States, Italy and Spain.

The age range of participants was 18 to 89 years, with residence in about 25 US areas. Categorization into cohorts depended on clinical history that participants reported. Recovered status applied to Cohort 3 donors who had two consecutive negative PCRs. It also applied to those with clearance or with symptom resolution. This TCR was recovered from a man aged 50 to 60 who had recovered from COVID-19. The sample consisted of PBMCs or T cells enriched from blood (not recorded which). This chain connects TRBV6-4 to TRBJ2-1, with D uncertain. CDR3 loop: CASSDPPGLNEQFF. The DNA of the CDR3 is TGTGCCAGCAGTGACCCACCCGGTCTCAATGAGCAGTTCTTC.